This TCR beta chain was sequenced for a study of blood T cell repertoires in COVID-19 (dated by TCRdb to 2018 to 2021). Notes on the research overall: Samples from collaborators originated in the United States, Italy and Spain and spanned both the acute and convalescent phases of COVID-19. The material from the prospective study consisted of cDNA or gDNA derived from T cells, B-cell-depleted T cells, or PBMCs. The dataset comprised deeply sampled blood TCRbeta repertoires from subjects exposed to, actively infected with, or recovered from COVID-19. The repertoires were released in a freely available public database meant as a resource for research on the immune response to SARS-CoV-2. The samples were drawn from two sources: the first 160 participants of the ongoing ImmuneRACE study, and 950 to 1,500 subjects contributed by 6 global collaborators. A de-identified subject ID, COVID-19 status, age in years and sex were almost always included in the sample metadata. Where available, HLA class I and class II types were taken from metadata supplied by the sample provider and were not determined by assay-based typing. Beyond this particular receptor, the publication reports: The amount of clinical and demographic metadata varied by source and participant and was provided uncurated.

TCRbeta CDR3 regions were amplified from genomic DNA using the immunoSEQ Assay, a bias-controlled multiplex PCR. Processing in the source paper ran as follows. Within the assay, amplification of reference gene primers was used to estimate how many nucleated cells each sample contained. To quantify the absolute abundance of each unique TCRbeta CDR3 rearrangement, sequence reads were collapsed and filtered. For each sample, productive Simpson clonality was calculated by taking the square root of Simpson's diversity index across productive rearrangements. Sourced from immuneACCESS, this table was stored by TCRdb with only in-frame sequences that have V and J called. A share of the clones is absent; for the studies checked, an unresolved V gene accounts for under half, and the remainder has no known explanation. That table furnishes V, J and clone size, whereas the DNA furnished D and trimming. The sample data list 500,000 to 600,000 clones, and 70% to 90% of these were observed just once. The ten most abundant clones make up about 8.2% of the sample.

The germline V gene specifies LGHNT as CDR1 and FRNRAP as CDR2. From the cysteine through the phenylalanine, the CDR3 covers 17 amino acids. The read is trimmed to its CDR3 DNA, 51 bases read in frame from base 1. Germline trimming amounts to 0 bases on V and 7 bases on J, with 14 as the count of junction bases outside the gene matches. Note on this clone: The target of this receptor is not known. Base qualities were left out, and no much larger clone turns up one base away.

One collaborating source in Seattle enrolled patients while the patients were actively infected and followed the patients over time throughout the course of disease. Collaborating institutions collected whole blood in K2EDTA tubes following their own protocols. For TCRbeta analysis, collaborators shipped samples as frozen whole blood, isolated PBMCs, or DNA extracted from either of those sample types. The chain is assembled from TRBV12-5 and TRBJ1-1; 7 middle bases align to TRBD1. This TCR derives from a woman between 50 and 59 years old with COVID-19, enrolled during active disease. Sequencing was performed on peripheral blood. The CDR3 is CASGLVLGQYSEGEAFF. The nucleotide sequence is TGTGCTAGTGGTTTGGTATTGGGACAGTATTCGGAGGGTGAAGCTTTCTTT.